Listed below are T cell receptor beta chains from one sample, sequenced in a study of blood T cell repertoires in COVID-19. Clones were read by immunoSEQ multiplex PCR, and TCRdb kept only the in-frame ones, dropping some. The sample has hundreds of thousands of clones; 75% to 90% are singletons. Sequenced material: peripheral blood. These receptor sequences come from a human donor in a cohort sampled during active COVID-19. Each CDR3 is given with its conserved first and last residue. Each record gives: clone size, V gene, D gene, J gene, CDR3 protein, CDR3 DNA. D genes are given only for firm matches. Clone size is shown for a subset of rows, as once, few, many or a class of expanded clone.

clone size: .
V gene: TRBV7-9
D gene: .
J gene: TRBJ1-5
CDR3 protein: CASSQQGASQPQHF
CDR3 DNA: TGTGCCAGCAGCCAACAGGGTGCTTCTCAGCCCCAGCATTTT

clone size: .
V gene: TRBV5-1
D gene: TRBD2
J gene: TRBJ2-1
CDR3 protein: CASSLAASGLDEQFF
CDR3 DNA: TGCGCCAGCAGCTTGGCTGCTAGCGGGCTCGATGAGCAGTTCTTC

clone size: .
V gene: TRBV5-1
D gene: .
J gene: TRBJ2-5
CDR3 protein: CASSYVGLRETQYF
CDR3 DNA: TGCGCCAGCAGCTACGTGGGACTGCGGGAGACCCAGTACTTC

clone size: few
V gene: TRBV5-1
D gene: TRBD1
J gene: TRBJ1-5
CDR3 protein: CASSLGTGLSNQPQHF
CDR3 DNA: TGCGCCAGCAGCTTGGGGACAGGGTTGAGCAATCAGCCCCAGCATTTT

clone size: .
V gene: TRBV13
D gene: TRBD2
J gene: TRBJ2-2
CDR3 protein: CASSLSGRAAGELFF
CDR3 DNA: TGTGCCAGCAGCTTAAGTGGGAGGGCCGCCGGGGAGCTGTTTTTT

clone size: .
V gene: TRBV19
D gene: .
J gene: TRBJ1-4
CDR3 protein: CASTKGREEEKLFF
CDR3 DNA: TGTGCCAGTACCAAGGGGAGGGAGGAGGAAAAACTGTTTTTT

clone size: .
V gene: TRBV6-6
D gene: .
J gene: TRBJ1-1
CDR3 protein: CASRTMGANTEAFF
CDR3 DNA: TGTGCCAGCAGGACAATGGGTGCGAACACTGAAGCTTTCTTT

clone size: once
V gene: TRBV5-1
D gene: TRBD1
J gene: TRBJ2-5
CDR3 protein: CASSRNSGTDQETQYF
CDR3 DNA: TGCGCCAGCAGCAGGAACAGTGGGACAGACCAAGAGACCCAGTACTTC

clone size: once
V gene: TRBV6-5
D gene: .
J gene: TRBJ2-7
CDR3 protein: CASSYGENYEQYF
CDR3 DNA: TGTGCCAGCAGTTACGGTGAGAACTACGAGCAGTACTTC

clone size: .
V gene: TRBV6-5
D gene: TRBD1
J gene: TRBJ1-1
CDR3 protein: CASSLTLQGKAFF
CDR3 DNA: TGTGCCAGCAGCCTGACCTTACAGGGGAAGGCTTTCTTT

clone size: .
V gene: TRBV6-1
D gene: .
J gene: TRBJ2-1
CDR3 protein: CASSEAFSRNEQFF
CDR3 DNA: TGTGCCAGCAGTGAAGCCTTTAGCCGCAATGAGCAGTTCTTC

clone size: .
V gene: TRBV11-3
D gene: TRBD2
J gene: TRBJ2-1
CDR3 protein: CASSLGGSSFDEQFF
CDR3 DNA: TGTGCCAGCAGCTTGGGCGGGAGTTCATTCGATGAGCAGTTCTTC

clone size: .
V gene: TRBV6-5
D gene: .
J gene: TRBJ1-1
CDR3 protein: CASRDSVSENTEAFF
CDR3 DNA: TGTGCCAGCAGGGACTCCGTGTCTGAGAACACTGAAGCTTTCTTT

clone size: .
V gene: TRBV21-1
D gene: .
J gene: TRBJ2-7
CDR3 protein: CASSARDSQYEQYF
CDR3 DNA: TGTGCCAGCAGCGCCCGGGACAGCCAATACGAGCAGTACTTC

clone size: .
V gene: TRBV6-6
D gene: .
J gene: TRBJ1-4
CDR3 protein: CASSWSGTNEKLFF
CDR3 DNA: TGTGCCAGTTCTTGGTCAGGGACTAATGAAAAACTGTTTTTT